The clone carrying this T cell receptor beta chain turned up a few times. CDR1 is PRHDT, CDR2 FYEKMQ, per germline (reference sequence). V lost 8 bases and J lost 6; bases outside the gene matches: 10. The CDR3 contains 15 residues. Clones were read by immunoSEQ multiplex PCR, and TCRdb kept only the in-frame ones, dropping some. This table holds about 330,000 clones, more than 80% found once. These data belong to a study of cytomegalovirus exposure and HLA in healthy donors. The chain is built from TRBV13 and TRBJ2-1, with 10 bases identical to TRBD2. Sequenced material: PBMCs. The receptor was derived from a woman younger than 30 in good health and CMV-seronegative. This chain's CDR3 is CASLLTSGKGNEQFF. CDR3 nucleotide sequence: TGTGCCAGCCTATTAACTAGCGGGAAAGGCAATGAGCAGTTCTTC.